Here is one T cell receptor beta chain with its context. Original processing methods: Estimates of nucleated cell counts were drawn from the amplification of reference gene primers. Here immunoSEQ multiplex PCR was the method, and the copy in TCRdb shows in-frame clones only, minus some. Clonal size and the V and J genes are those of that table, whereas D and trimming came from the DNA. This table holds about 150,000 clones, around three quarters found once. These data are taken from a study of blood T cell repertoires in COVID-19. As for the study in general: Sites across the United States, Italy and Spain contributed samples from acute and convalescent COVID-19. Sources were T cells, B-cell-depleted T cells, or PBMCs; the material itself was cDNA or gDNA.

What was sequenced was peripheral blood. The sequence derives from a man aged 50 to 60 with active or convalescent COVID-19.

DNA of the CDR3: TGTGCCAGCAGTAAAGGACAGGTCGGTGGGAACTATGGCTACACCTTC. Translating it yields CASSKGQVGGNYGYTF. This chain connects TRBV6-1 to TRBJ1-2, with TRBD1 identical over 7 bases. After removal of 5 bases from V and 2 bases from J, the junction contained 11 bases not matched to a gene. The CDR3 is 16 amino acids. The germline gives CDR1 MNHNS, CDR2 SASEGT.